This TCR beta chain was identified in a study of early stage breast cancer tumors. Overall study: Samples were sequenced at about 9.7-fold average coverage. Findings and caveats of the study: Commonly generated sequences made up most enriched TCRB sequences shared between patients. Functional markers like CD4, CD8 and FOXP3 were missed in bulk sequencing.

Note on this clone: As yet, its antigen is unknown.

Sequenced by immunoSEQ multiplex PCR; TCRdb stores in-frame clones only, minus some. The sample shows several thousand clones, around 60% of them seen only once. Germline V gene lookup returns CDR1 GTSNPN and CDR2 SVGIG (reference sequence). The CDR3 runs to 15 residues. V was pared by 0 bases and J by 0 bases, with 12 bases between. The J gene is TRBJ2-7, the V gene TRBV30; a weak D match, TRBD2 (6 bases). This TCR came from an older person with breast cancer. The sequenced sample was breast tumor tissue. The DNA for the CDR3 is TGTGCCTGGAGTGTCGGAGGGGCGGGCTCCTACGAGCAGTACTTC. It translates to CAWSVGGAGSYEQYF.